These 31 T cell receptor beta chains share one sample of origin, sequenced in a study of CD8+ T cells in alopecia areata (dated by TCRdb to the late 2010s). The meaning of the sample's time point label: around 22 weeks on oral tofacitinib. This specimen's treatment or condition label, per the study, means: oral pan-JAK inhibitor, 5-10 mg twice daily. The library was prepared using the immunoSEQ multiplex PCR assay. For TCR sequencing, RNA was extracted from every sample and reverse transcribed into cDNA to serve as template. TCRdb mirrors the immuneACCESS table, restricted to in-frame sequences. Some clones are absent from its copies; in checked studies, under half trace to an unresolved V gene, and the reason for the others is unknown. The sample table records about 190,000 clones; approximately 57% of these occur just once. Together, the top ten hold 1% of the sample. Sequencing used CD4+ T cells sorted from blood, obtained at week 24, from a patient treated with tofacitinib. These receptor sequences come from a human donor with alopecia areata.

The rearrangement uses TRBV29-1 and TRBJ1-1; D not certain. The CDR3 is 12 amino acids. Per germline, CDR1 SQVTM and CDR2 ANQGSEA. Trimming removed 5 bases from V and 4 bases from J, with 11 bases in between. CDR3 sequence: CSVNGWSTEAFF. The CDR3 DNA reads TGCAGCGTTAATGGCTGGAGCACTGAAGCTTTCTTT.

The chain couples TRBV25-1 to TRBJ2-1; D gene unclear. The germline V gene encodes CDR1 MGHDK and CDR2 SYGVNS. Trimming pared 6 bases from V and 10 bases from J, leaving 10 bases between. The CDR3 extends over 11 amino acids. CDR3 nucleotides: TGTGCCAGCAGCACGCGGACGGAGCAGTTCTTC. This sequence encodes CASSTRTEQFF.

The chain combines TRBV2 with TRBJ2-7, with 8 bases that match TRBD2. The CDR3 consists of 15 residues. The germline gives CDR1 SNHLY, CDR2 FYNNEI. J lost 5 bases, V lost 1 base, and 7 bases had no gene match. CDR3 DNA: TGTGCCAGCAGTGAAGACCGGGGGGGATTCCACGAGCAGTACTTC. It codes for CASSEDRGGFHEQYF.

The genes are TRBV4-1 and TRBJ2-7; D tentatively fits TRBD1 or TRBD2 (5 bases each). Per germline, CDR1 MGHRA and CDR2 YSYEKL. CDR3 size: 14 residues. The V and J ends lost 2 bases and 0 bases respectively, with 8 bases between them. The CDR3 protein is CASSQWGTSYEQYF. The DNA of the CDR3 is TGCGCCAGCAGCCAATGGGGGACCTCCTACGAGCAGTACTTC.

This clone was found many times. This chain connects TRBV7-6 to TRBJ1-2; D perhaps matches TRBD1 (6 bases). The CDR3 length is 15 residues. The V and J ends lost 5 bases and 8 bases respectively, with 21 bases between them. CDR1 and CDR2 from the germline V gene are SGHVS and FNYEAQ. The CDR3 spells CASSPEAGGEGGYTF. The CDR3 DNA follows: TGTGCCAGCAGCCCCGAGGCGGGGGGCGAAGGGGGCTACACCTTC.

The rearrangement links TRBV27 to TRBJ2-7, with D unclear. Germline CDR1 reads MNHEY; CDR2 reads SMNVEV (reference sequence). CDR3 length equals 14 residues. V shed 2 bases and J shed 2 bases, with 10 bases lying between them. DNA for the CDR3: TGTGCCAGCAGTTTAAAAGCCTTTACCTACGAGCAGTACTTC. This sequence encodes CASSLKAFTYEQYF.

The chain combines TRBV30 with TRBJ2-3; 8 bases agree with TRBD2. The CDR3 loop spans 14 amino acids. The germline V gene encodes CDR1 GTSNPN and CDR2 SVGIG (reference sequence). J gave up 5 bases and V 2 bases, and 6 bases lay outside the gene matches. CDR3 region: CAWSSGGALDTQYF. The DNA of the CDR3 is TGTGCCTGGAGTTCCGGGGGGGCCTTAGATACGCAGTATTTT.

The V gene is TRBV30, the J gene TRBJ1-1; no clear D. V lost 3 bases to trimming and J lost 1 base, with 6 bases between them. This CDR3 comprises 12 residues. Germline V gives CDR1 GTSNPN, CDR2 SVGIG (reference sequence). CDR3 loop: CAWRGGNTEAFF. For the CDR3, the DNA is TGTGCCTGGAGAGGAGGGAACACTGAAGCTTTCTTT. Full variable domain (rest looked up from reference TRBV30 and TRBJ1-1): SQTIHQWPATLVQPVGSPLSLECTVEGTSNPNLYWYRQAAGRGLQLLFYSVGIGQISSEVPQNLSASRPQDRQFILSSKKLLLSDSGFYLCAWRGGNTEAFFGQGTRLTVV.

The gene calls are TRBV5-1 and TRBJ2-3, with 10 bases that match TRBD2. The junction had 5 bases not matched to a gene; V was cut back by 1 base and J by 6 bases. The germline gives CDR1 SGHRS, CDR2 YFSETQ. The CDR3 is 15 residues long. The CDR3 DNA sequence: TGCGCCAGCAGCTTGAGAAGCGGGGGGGCTGATACGCAGTATTTT. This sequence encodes CASSLRSGGADTQYF. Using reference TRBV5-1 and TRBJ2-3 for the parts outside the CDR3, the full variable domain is KAGVTQTPRYLIKTRGQQVTLSCSPISGHRSVSWYQQTPGQGLQFLFEYFSETQRNKGNFPGRFSGRQFSNSRSEMNVSTLELGDSALYLCASSLRSGGADTQYFGPGTRLTVL.

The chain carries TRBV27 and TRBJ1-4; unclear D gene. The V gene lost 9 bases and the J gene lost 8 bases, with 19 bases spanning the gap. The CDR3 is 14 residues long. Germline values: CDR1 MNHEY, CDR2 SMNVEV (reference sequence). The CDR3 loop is CASKPIGEYEKLFF. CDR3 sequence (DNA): TGTGCCAGTAAGCCCATTGGGGAGTACGAAAAACTGTTTTTT.

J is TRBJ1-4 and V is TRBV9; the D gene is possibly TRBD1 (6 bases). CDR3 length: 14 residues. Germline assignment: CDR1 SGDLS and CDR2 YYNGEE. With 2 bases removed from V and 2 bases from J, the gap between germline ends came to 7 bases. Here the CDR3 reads CASSVGATNEKLFF. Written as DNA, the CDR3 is TGTGCCAGCAGCGTGGGGGCCACTAATGAAAAACTGTTTTTT.

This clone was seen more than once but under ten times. The CDR3 reads CSVARVVATEAFF. CDR3 nucleotide sequence: TGCAGCGTTGCTCGGGTAGTAGCCACTGAAGCTTTCTTT. The V gene is TRBV29-1, the J gene TRBJ1-1; D ambiguous. CDR3 length equals 13 residues. CDR1 is SQVTM, CDR2 ANQGSEA, per germline. Trimming left V 4 bases short and J 4 bases short, with 13 bases between.

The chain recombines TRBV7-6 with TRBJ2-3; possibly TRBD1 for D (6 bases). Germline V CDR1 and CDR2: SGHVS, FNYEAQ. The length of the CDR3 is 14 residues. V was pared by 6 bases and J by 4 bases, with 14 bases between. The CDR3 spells CASSQLNRADTQYF. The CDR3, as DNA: TGTGCCAGCAGTCAACTTAACAGGGCAGATACGCAGTATTTT.

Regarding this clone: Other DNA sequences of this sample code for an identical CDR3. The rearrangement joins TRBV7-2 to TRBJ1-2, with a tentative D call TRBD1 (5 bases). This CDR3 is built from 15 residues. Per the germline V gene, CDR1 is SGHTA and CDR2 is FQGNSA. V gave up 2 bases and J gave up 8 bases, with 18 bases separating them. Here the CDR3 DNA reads TGTGCCAGCAGCTTATTCCGAGGCAGGTGGGACGGCTACACCTTC. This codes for CASSLFRGRWDGYTF.

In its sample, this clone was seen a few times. CDR3 sequence: CSVEREYYGYTF. CDR3 in DNA: TGCAGCGTTGAAAGGGAATACTATGGCTACACCTTC. The chain combines TRBV29-1 with TRBJ1-2; no clear D gene. Trimming left V 2 bases short and J 3 bases short, with 7 bases between. The germline V gene encodes CDR1 SQVTM and CDR2 ANQGSEA. There are 12 residues in the CDR3.

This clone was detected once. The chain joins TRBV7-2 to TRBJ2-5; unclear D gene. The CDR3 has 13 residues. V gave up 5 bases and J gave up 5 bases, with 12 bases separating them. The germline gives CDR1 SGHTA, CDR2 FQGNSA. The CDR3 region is CASSPQVGETQYF. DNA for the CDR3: TGTGCCAGCAGCCCCCAGGTGGGGGAGACCCAGTACTTC.

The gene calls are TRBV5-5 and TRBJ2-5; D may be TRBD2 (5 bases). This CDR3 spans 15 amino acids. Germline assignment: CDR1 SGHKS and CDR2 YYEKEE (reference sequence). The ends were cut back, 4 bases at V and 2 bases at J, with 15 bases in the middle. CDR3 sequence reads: CASSLGTRSQETQYF. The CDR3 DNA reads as TGTGCCAGCAGCCTCGGAACTAGGAGTCAAGAGACCCAGTACTTC.

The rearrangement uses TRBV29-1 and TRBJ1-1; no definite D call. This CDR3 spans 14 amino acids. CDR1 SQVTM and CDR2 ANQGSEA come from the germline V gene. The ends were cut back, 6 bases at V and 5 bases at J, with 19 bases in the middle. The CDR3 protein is CSVNPVLSYTEAFF. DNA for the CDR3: TGCAGCGTCAACCCAGTCTTGTCGTATACTGAAGCTTTCTTT.

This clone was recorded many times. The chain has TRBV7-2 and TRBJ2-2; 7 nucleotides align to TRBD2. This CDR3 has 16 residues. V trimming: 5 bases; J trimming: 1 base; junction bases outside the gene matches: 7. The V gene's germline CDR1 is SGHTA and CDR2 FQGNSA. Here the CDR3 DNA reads TGTGCCAGCAGCACCTTGGGAGGGGTGAACACCGGGGAGCTGTTTTTT. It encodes CASSTLGGVNTGELFF.

The CDR3, as DNA: TGTGCCAGCAGCTTAGCGGGGCAGAGTGAGCAGTTCTTC. This gives the protein CASSLAGQSEQFF. The chain has TRBV7-6 and TRBJ2-1; the D gene is possibly TRBD1 (5 bases). The V and J ends lost 0 bases and 9 bases respectively, with 9 bases between them. There are 13 residues in the CDR3. The germline V gene has CDR1 SGHVS and CDR2 FNYEAQ.

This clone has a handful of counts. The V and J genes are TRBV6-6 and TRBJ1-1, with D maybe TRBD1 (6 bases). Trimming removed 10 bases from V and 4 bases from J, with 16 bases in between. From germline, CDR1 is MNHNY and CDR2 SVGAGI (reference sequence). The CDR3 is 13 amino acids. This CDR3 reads CATTGFFGTEAFF. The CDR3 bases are TGTGCCACCACAGGGTTTTTTGGCACTGAAGCTTTCTTT.

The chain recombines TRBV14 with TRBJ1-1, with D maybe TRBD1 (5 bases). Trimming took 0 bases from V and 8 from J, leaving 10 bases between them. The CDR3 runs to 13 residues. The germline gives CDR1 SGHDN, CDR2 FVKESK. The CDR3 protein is CASSQDIRGEAFF. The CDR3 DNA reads TGTGCCAGCAGCCAAGATATAAGGGGAGAAGCTTTCTTT.

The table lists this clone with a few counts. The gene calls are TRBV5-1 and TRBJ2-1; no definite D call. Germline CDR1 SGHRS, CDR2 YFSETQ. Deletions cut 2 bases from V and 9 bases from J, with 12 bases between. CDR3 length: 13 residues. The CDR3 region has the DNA TGCGCCAGCAGCTTAACGGCCCTCAGTGAGCAGTTCTTC. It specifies CASSLTALSEQFF.

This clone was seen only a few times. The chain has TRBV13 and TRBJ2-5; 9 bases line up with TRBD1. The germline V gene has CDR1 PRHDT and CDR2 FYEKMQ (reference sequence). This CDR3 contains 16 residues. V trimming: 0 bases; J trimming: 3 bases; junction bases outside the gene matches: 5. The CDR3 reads CASSLGLTGGEETQYF. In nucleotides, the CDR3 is TGTGCCAGCAGCTTAGGCCTTACAGGGGGCGAAGAGACCCAGTACTTC.

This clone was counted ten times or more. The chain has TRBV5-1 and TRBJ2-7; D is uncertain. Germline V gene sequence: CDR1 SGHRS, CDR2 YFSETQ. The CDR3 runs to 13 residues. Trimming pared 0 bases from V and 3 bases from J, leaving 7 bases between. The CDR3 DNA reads TGCGCCAGCAGCTTGGGAGACCGCTACGAGCAGTACTTC. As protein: CASSLGDRYEQYF.

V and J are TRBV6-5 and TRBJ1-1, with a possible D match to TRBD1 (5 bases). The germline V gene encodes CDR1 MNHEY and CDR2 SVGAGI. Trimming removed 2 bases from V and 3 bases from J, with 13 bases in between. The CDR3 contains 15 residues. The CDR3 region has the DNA TGTGCCAGCAGTTACCTGAGCCAGGGCCACACTGAAGCTTTCTTT. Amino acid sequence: CASSYLSQGHTEAFF.

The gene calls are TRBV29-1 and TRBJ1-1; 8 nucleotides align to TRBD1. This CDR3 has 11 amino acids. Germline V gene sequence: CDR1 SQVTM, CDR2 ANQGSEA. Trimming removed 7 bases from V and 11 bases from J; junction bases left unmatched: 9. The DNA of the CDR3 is TGCAGCGCCCTAACAGGGGGTAAGGCTTTCTTT. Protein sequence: CSALTGGKAFF.

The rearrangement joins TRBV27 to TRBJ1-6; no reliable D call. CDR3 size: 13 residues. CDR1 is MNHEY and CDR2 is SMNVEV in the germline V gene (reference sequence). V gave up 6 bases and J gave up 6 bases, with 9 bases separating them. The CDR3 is CASRAGSNSPLHF. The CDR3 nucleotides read TGTGCCAGCAGGGCCGGGTCTAATTCACCCCTCCACTTT.

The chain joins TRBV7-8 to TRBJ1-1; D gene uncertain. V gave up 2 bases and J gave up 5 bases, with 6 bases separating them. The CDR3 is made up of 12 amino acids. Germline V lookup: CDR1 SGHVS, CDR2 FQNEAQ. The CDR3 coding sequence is TGTGCCAGCAGCTTAAGGCTGACTGAAGCTTTCTTT. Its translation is CASSLRLTEAFF.

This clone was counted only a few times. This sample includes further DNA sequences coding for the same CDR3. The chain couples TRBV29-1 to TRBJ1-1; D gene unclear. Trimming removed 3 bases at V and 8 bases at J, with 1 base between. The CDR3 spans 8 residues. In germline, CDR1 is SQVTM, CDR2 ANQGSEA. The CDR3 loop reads CSVEEAFF. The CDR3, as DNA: TGCAGCGTTGAGGAAGCTTTCTTT.

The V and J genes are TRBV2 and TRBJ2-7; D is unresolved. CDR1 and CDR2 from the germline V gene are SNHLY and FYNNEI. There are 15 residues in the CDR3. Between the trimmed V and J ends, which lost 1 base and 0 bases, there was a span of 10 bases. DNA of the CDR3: TGTGCCAGCAGTGAAGAGGCAGCAACCTCCTACGAGCAGTACTTC. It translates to CASSEEAATSYEQYF.